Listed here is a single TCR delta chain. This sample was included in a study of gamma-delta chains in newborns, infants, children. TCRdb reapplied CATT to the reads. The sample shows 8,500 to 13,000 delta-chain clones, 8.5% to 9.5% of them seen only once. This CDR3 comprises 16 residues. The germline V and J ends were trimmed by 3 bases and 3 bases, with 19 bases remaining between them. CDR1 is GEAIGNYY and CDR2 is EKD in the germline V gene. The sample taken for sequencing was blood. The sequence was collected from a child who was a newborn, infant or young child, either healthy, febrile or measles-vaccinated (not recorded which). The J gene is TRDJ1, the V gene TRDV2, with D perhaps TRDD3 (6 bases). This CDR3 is CACDEAGIPVADKLIF. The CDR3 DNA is TGTGCCTGTGACGAGGCGGGGATTCCCGTCGCCGATAAACTCATCTTT.